The TCR beta chain described here comes from a study of OX40 agonist ivuxolimab in advanced cancers. Study context: Three patients had partial responses: one hepatocellular carcinoma, two cutaneous melanoma.

The method was immunoSEQ multiplex PCR; TCRdb's version includes in-frame clones alone and lacks a portion of them. Of tens of thousands of clones in the sample, just over 90% were seen once. Excluded were patients having autoimmune disease history or systemic immunosuppression. Collection of blood occurred at baseline, at cycle 4 day 1, and at cycle 7 day 1. The V gene lost 4 bases and the J gene lost 8 bases, with 14 bases spanning the gap. The CDR3 consists of 13 residues. Germline values: CDR1 SEHNR, CDR2 FQNEAQ (reference sequence). The source of this sequence is an adult with an advanced solid tumor such as melanoma, head and neck, liver or kidney cancer. The sequencing used CD4+ or CD8+ T cells sorted from blood, collected in a trial of the OX40 agonist ivuxolimab. The rearrangement joins TRBV7-9 to TRBJ1-2, with unresolved D. DNA for the CDR3: TGTGCCAGCAGCTCCAGTGACGCAAACGGCTACACCTTC. Amino acids: CASSSSDANGYTF.